The clone carrying this TCR beta chain was observed once. From germline, CDR1 is LNHNV and CDR2 YYDKDF (reference sequence). V lost 7 bases and J lost 7, with 22 bases in between. This CDR3 contains 15 residues. Vbeta (60) and Jbeta (13) primers were used in the PCR. Generated by immunoSEQ multiplex PCR, the TCRdb table keeps only in-frame clones and is missing some. The table has approximately 130,000 clones, about 84% seen once. These data are taken from a study of cytomegalovirus exposure and HLA in healthy donors. Study in general: Samples from HLA-typed donors yielded approximately 80 million unique TCRs in an early data release.

The clonotype comes from a boy between 10 and 17 years old in good health and CMV-seronegative. Sequencing input: PBMCs. The chain carries TRBV15 and TRBJ2-5; possible D gene TRBD2, 5 bases. CDR3 region: CATTSGIGSAGTQYF. CDR3 DNA sequence: TGTGCCACCACTTCGGGGATCGGGTCGGCCGGGACCCAGTACTTC.